Listed below are T cell receptor beta chains from one sample, sequenced in a study of blood T cells in healthy people across ages. Each CDR3 protein gets one entry after TCRdb re-called the 5' RACE reads with MiXCR. The sample lists roughly 1.6 million distinct CDR3 sequences, about 35% occurring once. Source material: blood. The receptor source for this set is a woman aged 30 to 39 in good health. Each CDR3 is given with its conserved first and last residue. The order of the fields is CDR3 DNA, CDR3 protein, V gene, clone size, J gene, D gene. D genes are given only for firm matches. A clone size is listed for some rows: how often the clone was seen (once, few, many), or a class if it is expanded.

TGCGCCAGCAGCTCCTTTGACAGCCTCTCTGGAAACACCATATATTTT CASSSFDSLSGNTIYF TRBV5-1 NA TRBJ1-3 NA
TGTGCCAGCAACAGGGGGGAGCCGAACACTGAAGCTTTCTTT CASNRGEPNTEAFF TRBV7-9 NA TRBJ1-1 TRBD1
TGCAGCGCGTCCGGCGGGTACACAGATGCGCAGTATTTT CSASGGYTDAQYF TRBV29-1 few TRBJ2-3 NA
TGTGCCAGCAGCTTAGCACTGCCGGGGGGTAATGAAAAACTGTTTTTT CASSLALPGGNEKLFF TRBV7-9 NA TRBJ1-4 NA
TGCAGTGCTATACGACAGGGATCCTACGAGCAGTACTTC CSAIRQGSYEQYF TRBV20-1 NA TRBJ2-7 TRBD1
TGCGCCAGCAGCTTGGGGGGGATAGGACAGGGCGATGAGCAGTTCTTC CASSLGGIGQGDEQFF TRBV5-1 NA TRBJ2-1 TRBD1
TGTGCCAGCAGCTCGATCCTCCAAGGCTACACCTTC CASSSILQGYTF TRBV5-4 NA TRBJ1-2 NA
TGTGCCAGCAGCTCCGGGACAGGGGGGTTAGATACGCAGTATTTT CASSSGTGGLDTQYF TRBV7-9 NA TRBJ2-3 TRBD1
TGTGCCAGCAGCTTGGAGAGGACAGGGATTTCCGGGGAGCTGTTTTTT CASSLERTGISGELFF TRBV5-6 NA TRBJ2-2 TRBD1
TGTGCCGTCCGTGGGCGGGGTTCCTACGAGCAGTACTTC CAVRGRGSYEQYF TRBV6-2/TRBV6-3 NA TRBJ2-7 NA
TGCGCCAGCAGCCCTGGGGCGGGAAATAATGAAAAACTGTTTTTT CASSPGAGNNEKLFF TRBV5-1 NA TRBJ1-4 NA
TGTGCCAGCAGCAAAAGGGGTTTGGGCGCTGAAGCTTTCTTT CASSKRGLGAEAFF TRBV5-6 NA TRBJ1-1 NA
TGTGCCAGCAGCGTCGCAGGGGATGTTGACACTGAAGCTTTCTTT CASSVAGDVDTEAFF TRBV2 many TRBJ1-1 NA
TGTGCCAGCTCCCCAATCGGACTAGCGGGGGACTACACAGATACGCAGTATTTT CASSPIGLAGDYTDTQYF TRBV18 few TRBJ2-3 TRBD2
TGTGCCAGCAGTTTAGCGGGGGGATTCGGTGAGACCCAGTACTTC CASSLAGGFGETQYF TRBV12-3/TRBV12-4 many TRBJ2-5 NA
TGTGCCAGTAGTATCGGAGTAGGGACGGAATATGGGGATACGCAGTATTTT CASSIGVGTEYGDTQYF TRBV19 NA TRBJ2-3 NA
TGTGCCAGCAGCCCAGGACAGGTGGGGACTAACTATGGCTACACCTTC CASSPGQVGTNYGYTF TRBV7-9 NA TRBJ1-2 TRBD1
TGTGCCAGCAGTTTAGAAATAAATCAGCCCCAGCATTTT CASSLEINQPQHF TRBV12-3/TRBV12-4 NA TRBJ1-5 NA